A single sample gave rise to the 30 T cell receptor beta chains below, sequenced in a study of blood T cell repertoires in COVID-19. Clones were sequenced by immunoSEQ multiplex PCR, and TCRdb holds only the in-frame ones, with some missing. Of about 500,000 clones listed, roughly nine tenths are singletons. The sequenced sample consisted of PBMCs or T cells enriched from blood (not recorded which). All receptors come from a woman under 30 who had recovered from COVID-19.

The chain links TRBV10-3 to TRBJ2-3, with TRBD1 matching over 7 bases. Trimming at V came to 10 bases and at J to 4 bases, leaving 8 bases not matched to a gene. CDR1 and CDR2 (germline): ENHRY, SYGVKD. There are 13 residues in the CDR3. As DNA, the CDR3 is TGTGCCACAGGGCTACAGGGGCCAGATACGCAGTATTTT. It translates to CATGLQGPDTQYF.

The CDR3, as DNA: TGCGCCAGCAGCTTGAGGCTAGCGGCGATTAACAATGAGCAGTTCTTC. Its protein is CASSLRLAAINNEQFF. The chain joins TRBV5-1 to TRBJ2-1; 7 nucleotides match TRBD2. Germline values: CDR1 SGHRS, CDR2 YFSETQ. V trimming: 1 base; J trimming: 5 bases; junction bases outside the gene matches: 9. This CDR3 region has 16 residues. The full variable domain, in which reference TRBV5-1 and TRBJ2-1 provide the parts outside the CDR3, is KAGVTQTPRYLIKTRGQQVTLSCSPISGHRSVSWYQQTPGQGLQFLFEYFSETQRNKGNFPGRFSGRQFSNSRSEMNVSTLELGDSALYLCASSLRLAAINNEQFFGPGTRLTVL.

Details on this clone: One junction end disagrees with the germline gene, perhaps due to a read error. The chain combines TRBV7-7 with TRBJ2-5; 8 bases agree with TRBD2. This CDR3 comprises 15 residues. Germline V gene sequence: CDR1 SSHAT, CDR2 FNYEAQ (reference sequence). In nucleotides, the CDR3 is TGTGCTAGCAGCTCCTCTGCGGGGGGCGAGGAGACCCAGTACTTC. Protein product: CASSSSAGGEETQYF. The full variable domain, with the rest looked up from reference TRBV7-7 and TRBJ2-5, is GAGVSQSPRYKVTKRGQDVTLRCDPISSHATLYWYQQALGQGPEFLTYFNYEAQPDKSGLPSDRFSAERPEGSISTLTIQRTEQRDSAMYRCASSSSAGGEETQYFGPGTRLLVL.

As DNA, the CDR3 is TGTGCCAGCAGCTCCGGGACAGGTACCTCCTACGAGCAGTACTTC. Its translation is CASSSGTGTSYEQYF. The chain is built from TRBV5-8 and TRBJ2-7; 8 nucleotides line up with TRBD1. J gave up 0 bases and V 3 bases, and 5 bases lay outside the gene matches. Germline V lookup: CDR1 SGHTS, CDR2 YDEGEE. The length of the CDR3 is 15 residues.

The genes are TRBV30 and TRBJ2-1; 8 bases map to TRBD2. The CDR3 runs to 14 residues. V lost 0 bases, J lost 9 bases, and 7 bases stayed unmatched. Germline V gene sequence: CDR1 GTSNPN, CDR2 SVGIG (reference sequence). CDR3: CAWSVGLEEAEQFF. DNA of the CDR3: TGTGCCTGGAGTGTGGGACTAGAGGAGGCTGAGCAGTTCTTC.

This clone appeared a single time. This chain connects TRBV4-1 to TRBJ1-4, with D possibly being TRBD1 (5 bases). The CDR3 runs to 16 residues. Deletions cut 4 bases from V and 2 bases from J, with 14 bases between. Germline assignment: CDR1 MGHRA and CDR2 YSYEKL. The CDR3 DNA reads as TGCGCCAGCAGCCCATCAGGGTCGGTTACTAATGAAAAACTGTTTTTT. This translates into CASSPSGSVTNEKLFF.

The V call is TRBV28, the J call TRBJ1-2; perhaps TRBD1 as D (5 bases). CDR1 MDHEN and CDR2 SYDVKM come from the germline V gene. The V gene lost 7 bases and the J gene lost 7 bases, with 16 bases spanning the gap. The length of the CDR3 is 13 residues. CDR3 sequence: CASTSARGSGYTF. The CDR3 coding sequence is TGTGCCAGCACATCAGCTAGGGGCTCTGGCTACACCTTC.

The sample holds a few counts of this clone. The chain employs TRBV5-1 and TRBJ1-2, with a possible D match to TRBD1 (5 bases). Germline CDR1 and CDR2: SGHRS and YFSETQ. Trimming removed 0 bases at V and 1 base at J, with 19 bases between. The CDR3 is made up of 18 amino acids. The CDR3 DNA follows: TGCGCCAGCAGCTTGGAGGGGTCGGAGGGAGCATATAACTATGGCTACACCTTC. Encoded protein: CASSLEGSEGAYNYGYTF.

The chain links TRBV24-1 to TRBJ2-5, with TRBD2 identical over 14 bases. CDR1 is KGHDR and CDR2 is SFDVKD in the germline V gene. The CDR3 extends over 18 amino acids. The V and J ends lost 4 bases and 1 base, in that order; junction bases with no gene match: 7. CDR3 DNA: TGTGCCACCAGTGACCAAAGACTAGCGGGGGGGATCCAAGAGACCCAGTACTTC. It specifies CATSDQRLAGGIQETQYF.

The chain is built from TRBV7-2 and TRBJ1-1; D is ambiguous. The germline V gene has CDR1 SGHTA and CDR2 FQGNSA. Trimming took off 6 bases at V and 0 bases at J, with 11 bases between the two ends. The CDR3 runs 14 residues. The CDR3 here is CASSIGNMNTEAFF. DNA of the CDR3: TGTGCCAGCAGTATCGGGAACATGAACACTGAAGCTTTCTTT.

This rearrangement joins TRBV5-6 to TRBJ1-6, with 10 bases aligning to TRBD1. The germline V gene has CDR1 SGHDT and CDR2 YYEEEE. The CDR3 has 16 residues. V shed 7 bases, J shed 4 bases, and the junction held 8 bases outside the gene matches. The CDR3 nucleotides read TGTGCCAGCGGACGGACAGGGGGGCAATATAATTCACCCCTCCACTTT. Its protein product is CASGRTGGQYNSPLHF.

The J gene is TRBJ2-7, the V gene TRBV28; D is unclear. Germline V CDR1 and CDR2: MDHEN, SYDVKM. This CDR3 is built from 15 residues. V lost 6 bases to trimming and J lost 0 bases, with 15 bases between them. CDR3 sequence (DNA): TGTGCCAGCAGCCTCTCTGGGCTGAGCTCCTACGAGCAGTACTTC. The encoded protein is CASSLSGLSSYEQYF.

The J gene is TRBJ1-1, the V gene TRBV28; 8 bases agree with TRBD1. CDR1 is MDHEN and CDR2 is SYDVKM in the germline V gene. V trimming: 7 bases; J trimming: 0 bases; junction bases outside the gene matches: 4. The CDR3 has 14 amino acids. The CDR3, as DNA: TGTGCCAGCATCGACAGGGGAGTGAACACTGAAGCTTTCTTT. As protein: CASIDRGVNTEAFF. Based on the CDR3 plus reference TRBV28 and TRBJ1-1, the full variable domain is DVKVTQSSRYLVKRTGEKVFLECVQDMDHENMFWYRQDPGLGLRLIYFSYDVKMKEKGDIPEGYSVSREKKERFSLILESASTNQTSMYLCASIDRGVNTEAFFGQGTRLTVV.

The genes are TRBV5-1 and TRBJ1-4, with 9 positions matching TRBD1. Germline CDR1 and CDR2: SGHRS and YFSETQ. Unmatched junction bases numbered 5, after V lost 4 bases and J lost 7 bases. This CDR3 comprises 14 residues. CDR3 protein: CASSVDRGGEKLFF. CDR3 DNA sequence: TGCGCCAGCAGCGTTGACAGGGGGGGTGAAAAACTGTTTTTT.

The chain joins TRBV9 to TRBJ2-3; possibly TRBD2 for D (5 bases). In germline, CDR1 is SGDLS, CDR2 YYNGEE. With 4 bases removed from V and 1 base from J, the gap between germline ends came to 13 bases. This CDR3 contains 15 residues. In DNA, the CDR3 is TGTGCCAGCAGCACATTAACGAGGGGCACAGATACGCAGTATTTT. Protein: CASSTLTRGTDTQYF.

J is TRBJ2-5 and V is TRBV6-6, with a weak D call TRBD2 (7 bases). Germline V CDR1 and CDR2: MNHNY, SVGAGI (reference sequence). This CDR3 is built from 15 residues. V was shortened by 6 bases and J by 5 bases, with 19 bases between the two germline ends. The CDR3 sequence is CASSPHGGGHETQYF. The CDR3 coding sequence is TGTGCCAGCAGCCCCCATGGGGGGGGCCATGAGACCCAGTACTTC.

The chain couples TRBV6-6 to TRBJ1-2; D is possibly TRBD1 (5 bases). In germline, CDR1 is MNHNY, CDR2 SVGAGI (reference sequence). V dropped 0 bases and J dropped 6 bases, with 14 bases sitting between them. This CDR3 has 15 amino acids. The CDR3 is CASSYSRPGSDGYTF. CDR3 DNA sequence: TGTGCCAGCAGTTACTCGAGGCCAGGGTCGGATGGCTACACCTTC.

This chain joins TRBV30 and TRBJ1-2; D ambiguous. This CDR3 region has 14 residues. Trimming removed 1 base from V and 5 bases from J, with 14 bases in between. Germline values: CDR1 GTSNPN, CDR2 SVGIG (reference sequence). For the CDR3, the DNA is TGTGCCTGGAGTGGTAGGAGGGTTTCATATGGCTACACCTTC. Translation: CAWSGRRVSYGYTF.

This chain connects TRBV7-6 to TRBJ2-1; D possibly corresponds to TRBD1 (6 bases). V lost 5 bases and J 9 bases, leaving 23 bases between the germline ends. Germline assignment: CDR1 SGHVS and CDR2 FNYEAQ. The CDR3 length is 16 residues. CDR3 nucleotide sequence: TGTGCCAGCAGCCGCGCCAAGGGACGGGACACTATTGAGCAGTTCTTC. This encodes CASSRAKGRDTIEQFF.

The CDR3 sequence is CASSVEGESRNEQFF. CDR3 DNA sequence: TGTGCCAGCAGCGTAGAGGGGGAGTCAAGGAATGAGCAGTTCTTC. The chain combines TRBV9 with TRBJ2-1, with D possibly TRBD1 on 6 matching bases. The V end lost 0 bases, the J end lost 7 bases, and 14 bases lay between the germline ends. The CDR3 is made up of 15 amino acids. CDR1 and CDR2 from the germline V gene are SGDLS and YYNGEE.

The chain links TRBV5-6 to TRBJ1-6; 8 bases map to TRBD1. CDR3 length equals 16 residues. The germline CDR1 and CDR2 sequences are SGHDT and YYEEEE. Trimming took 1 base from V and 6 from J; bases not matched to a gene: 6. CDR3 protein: CASSLRQGAFNSPLHF. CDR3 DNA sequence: TGTGCCAGCAGCTTGAGGCAGGGGGCTTTTAATTCACCCCTCCACTTT.

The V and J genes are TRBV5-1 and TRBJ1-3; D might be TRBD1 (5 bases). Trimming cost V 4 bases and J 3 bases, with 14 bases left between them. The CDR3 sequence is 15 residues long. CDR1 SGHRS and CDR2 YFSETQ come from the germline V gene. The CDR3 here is CASSQGGAIGNTIYF. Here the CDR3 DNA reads TGCGCCAGCAGCCAGGGCGGGGCCATTGGAAACACCATATATTTT.

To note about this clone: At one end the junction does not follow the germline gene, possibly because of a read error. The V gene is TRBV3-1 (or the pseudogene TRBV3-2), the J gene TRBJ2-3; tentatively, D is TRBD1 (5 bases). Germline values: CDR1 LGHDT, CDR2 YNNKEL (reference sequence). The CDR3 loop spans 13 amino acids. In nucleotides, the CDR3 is TGTGCCAGCAGCCAAGATAAAACAGGTACGCAGTATTTT. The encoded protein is CASSQDKTGTQYF.

The CDR3 loop is CASSLAGGESYEQYF. The CDR3 coding sequence is TGCGCCAGCAGCTTGGCCGGGGGGGAGTCCTACGAGCAGTACTTC. The chain joins TRBV5-1 to TRBJ2-7; 8 nucleotides align to TRBD2. The germline gives CDR1 SGHRS, CDR2 YFSETQ. This CDR3 has 15 residues. V dropped 0 bases and J dropped 1; count of bases not matched to a gene: 3.

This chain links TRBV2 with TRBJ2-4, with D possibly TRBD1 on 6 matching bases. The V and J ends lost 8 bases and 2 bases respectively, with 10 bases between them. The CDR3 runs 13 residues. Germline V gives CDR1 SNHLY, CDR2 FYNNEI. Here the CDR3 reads CASAQGPKNIQYF. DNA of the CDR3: TGTGCCAGCGCGCAGGGGCCCAAAAACATTCAGTACTTC.

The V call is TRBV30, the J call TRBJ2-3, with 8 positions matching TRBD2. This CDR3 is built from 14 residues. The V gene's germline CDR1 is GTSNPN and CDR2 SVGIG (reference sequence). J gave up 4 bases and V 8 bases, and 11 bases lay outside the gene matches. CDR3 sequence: CATSGTRVADTQYF. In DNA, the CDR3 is TGTGCCACTTCCGGGACTAGGGTGGCAGATACGCAGTATTTT.

The CDR3 sequence: CASSLQGQPQHF. The CDR3 coding sequence is TGTGCCAGCAGTTTACAGGGACAGCCCCAGCATTTT. The rearrangement uses TRBV28 and TRBJ1-5, with D maybe TRBD1 (5 bases). The V end lost 2 bases, the J end lost 7 bases, and 6 bases lay between the germline ends. Germline values: CDR1 MDHEN, CDR2 SYDVKM. The CDR3 sequence is 12 residues long.

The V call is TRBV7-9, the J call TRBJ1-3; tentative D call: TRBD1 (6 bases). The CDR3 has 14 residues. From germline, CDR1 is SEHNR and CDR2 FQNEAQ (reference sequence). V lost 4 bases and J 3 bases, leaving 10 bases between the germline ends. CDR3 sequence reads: CASSSTGFGNTIYF. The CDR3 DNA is TGTGCCAGCAGCTCTACAGGGTTTGGAAACACCATATATTTT.

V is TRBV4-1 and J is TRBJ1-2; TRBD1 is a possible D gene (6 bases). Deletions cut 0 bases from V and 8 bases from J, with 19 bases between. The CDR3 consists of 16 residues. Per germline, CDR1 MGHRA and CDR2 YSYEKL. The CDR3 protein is CASSQDQVGADRGYTF. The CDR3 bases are TGCGCCAGCAGCCAAGATCAGGTGGGGGCAGATCGGGGCTACACCTTC.

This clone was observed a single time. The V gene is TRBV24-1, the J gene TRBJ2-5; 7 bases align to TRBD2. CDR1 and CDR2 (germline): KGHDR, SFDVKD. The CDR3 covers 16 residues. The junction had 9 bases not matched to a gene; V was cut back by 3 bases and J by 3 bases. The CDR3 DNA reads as TGTGCCACCAGTGATCCCGCTCCTACTAGCGAAGAGACCCAGTACTTC. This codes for CATSDPAPTSEETQYF.